The TCR beta chain under discussion was sequenced for a study of PD-1 blockade in mismatch repair-deficient tumors. Losses at the gene ends were 9 bases for V and 5 bases for J; bases not matched to a gene: 6. The CDR3 has 13 amino acids. Looked up from germline, CDR1 is MNHEY and CDR2 is SMNVEV (reference sequence). Every patient had mismatch repair deficiency by PCR or immunohistochemistry. Three pembrolizumab responders had their TCRs sequenced. This table comes from immunoSEQ multiplex PCR, and its TCRdb copy is limited to in-frame clones, with some not included. Here the sample spans some 26,000 clones, nearly 85% being singletons.

The chain combines TRBV27 with TRBJ2-5; 10 bases fit TRBD1. Sequences were derived from peripheral blood, sampled 12 weeks after starting pembrolizumab. The sequence derives from an adult with mismatch repair-deficient cancer. CDR3 loop: CARDRGLGETQYF. CDR3 in DNA: TGTGCCAGGGACAGGGGGTTGGGGGAGACCCAGTACTTC.